This is a list of T cell receptor beta chains from one sample in a study of long-term antiretroviral therapy in people with HIV. Sequencing used immunoSEQ multiplex PCR; TCRdb keeps in-frame clones, though not all of them. The table includes about 36,000 clones, around three quarters detected once. The sequences come from unsorted PBMCs, collected 3.4 years after starting antiretroviral therapy. The receptor set was obtained from a young man with HIV. CDR3s include the opening cysteine and the closing phenylalanine or tryptophan. Each record gives: D gene, clone size, J gene, V gene, CDR3 protein, CDR3 DNA. A D gene is named only where the DNA matches it firmly. The size entry is marked missing in some rows and otherwise reads once, few, many or a size class.

>TRBD2|.|TRBJ2-5|TRBV30
CAWRPPPELAEETQYF
TGTGCCTGGAGACCCCCTCCGGAGCTAGCGGAAGAGACCCAGTACTTC
>TRBD1|.|TRBJ1-3|TRBV6-1
CASSLRGPGNTIYF
TGTGCCAGCAGCCTCAGGGGGCCTGGAAACACCATATATTTT
>.|.|TRBJ2-7|TRBV4-1
CASQSGTYEQYF
TGCGCCAGCCAGAGCGGTACCTACGAGCAGTACTTC
>.|.|TRBJ2-5|TRBV5-1
CASSLAGRGEETQYF
TGCGCCAGCAGCTTGGCGGGCAGGGGAGAAGAGACCCAGTACTTC
>.|.|TRBJ1-1|TRBV28
CASSLWGGQGNTEAFF
TGTGCCAGCAGTTTATGGGGGGGGCAGGGAAACACTGAAGCTTTCTTT
>TRBD1|once|TRBJ2-7|TRBV29-1
CSVKTGENYEQYF
TGCAGCGTTAAGACAGGGGAAAACTACGAGCAGTACTTC
>.|.|TRBJ2-7|TRBV29-1
CSVSTDSYEQYF
TGCAGCGTTAGTACAGACTCCTACGAGCAGTACTTC
>TRBD2|.|TRBJ2-7|TRBV27
CASSPRTSGNYEQYF
TGTGCCAGCAGCCCCAGGACTAGCGGTAACTACGAGCAGTACTTC
>TRBD2|.|TRBJ2-1|TRBV7-8
CASSYVGRAGNEQFF
TGTGCCAGCAGCTATGTCGGGAGGGCGGGAAATGAGCAGTTCTTC
>TRBD2|few|TRBJ2-7|TRBV7-6
CASSPGLAGGEQYF
TGTGCCAGCAGCCCTGGACTAGCGGGGGGCGAGCAGTACTTC
>TRBD2|few|TRBJ2-7|TRBV6-6
CASSLGGVSQNEQYF
TGTGCCAGCAGCCTCGGGGGGGTTTCCCAAAACGAGCAGTACTTC
>.|.|TRBJ2-7|TRBV4-1
CASSQGYSSYEQYF
TGCGCCAGCAGCCAAGGTTATTCTTCCTACGAGCAGTACTTC
>.|once|TRBJ1-1|TRBV7-8
CASSPRGRNTEAFF
TGTGCCAGCAGCCCACGGGGCCGGAACACTGAAGCTTTCTTT
>.|.|TRBJ2-1|TRBV27
CASSNRVNNEQFF
TGTGCCAGCAGTAACAGGGTGAACAATGAGCAGTTCTTC
>TRBD2|few|TRBJ2-1|TRBV7-2
CASSLRAGTYEQFF
TGTGCCAGCAGCTTGCGAGCGGGAACTTATGAGCAGTTCTTC
>.|.|TRBJ2-1|TRBV9
CASSVGLGDNEQFF
TGTGCCAGCAGCGTAGGGCTCGGCGACAATGAGCAGTTCTTC
>.|.|TRBJ2-7|TRBV27
CASSFSGVEQYF
TGTGCCAGCAGTTTTTCAGGGGTCGAGCAGTACTTC
>TRBD1|.|TRBJ1-1|TRBV6-1
CASSVDRGTEAFF
TGTGCCAGCAGTGTGGACAGGGGAACTGAAGCTTTCTTT
>.|.|TRBJ1-1|TRBV5-1
CASTLGGVRNEAFF
TGCGCCAGCACCTTGGGGGGGGTTCGTAACGAAGCTTTCTTT
>.|.|TRBJ2-1|TRBV7-8
CASSLLYNEQFF
TGTGCCAGCAGCTTACTGTACAATGAGCAGTTCTTC
>.|.|TRBJ2-7|TRBV6-5
CASSYGDGQAYEQYF
TGTGCCAGCAGTTACGGGGACGGACAAGCCTACGAGCAGTACTTC
>TRBD2|.|TRBJ2-3|TRBV27
CASSSLAGAADTQYF
TGTGCCAGCAGTTCTTTAGCGGGAGCTGCAGATACGCAGTATTTT
>.|.|TRBJ2-3|TRBV29-1
CSVEDGAGTDTQYF
TGCAGCGTTGAAGATGGGGCGGGAACAGATACGCAGTATTTT
>.|.|TRBJ1-1|TRBV2
CASSWNSVWSRGVGTEAFF
TGTGCCAGCAGTTGGAATAGTGTTTGGTCTCGAGGGGTCGGCACTGAAGCTTTCTTT
>.|.|TRBJ1-2|TRBV25-1
CASSDRGYGYTF
TGTGCCAGCAGCGATAGAGGTTATGGCTACACCTTC
>.|.|TRBJ1-3|TRBV5-1
CASTDSPGNTIYF
TGCGCCAGCACGGACAGTCCTGGAAACACCATATATTTT
>.|few|TRBJ2-7|TRBV29-1
CSVDGPTGPHEQYF
TGCAGCGTTGACGGGCCCACCGGGCCCCACGAGCAGTACTTC
>TRBD2|once|TRBJ2-7|TRBV5-4
CASRSGTSGNYEQYF
TGTGCCAGCAGGTCCGGGACTAGCGGGAACTACGAGCAGTACTTC
>TRBD1|.|TRBJ1-2|TRBV7-2
CASSSDSGTGSPGYTF
TGTGCCAGCAGCTCAGACTCCGGGACAGGGTCTCCTGGCTACACCTTC
>.|.|TRBJ2-3|TRBV21-1
CASNKCVLPVTDTQYF
TGTGCCAGCAACAAGTGTGTGTTACCGGTCACAGATACGCAGTATTTT
>.|few|TRBJ2-7|TRBV28
CASGREQYF
TGTGCCAGCGGAAGGGAGCAGTACTTC
>.|.|TRBJ2-3|TRBV7-2
CASSPHSTDTQYF
TGTGCCAGCAGCCCACATAGCACAGATACGCAGTATTTT
>.|.|TRBJ2-1|TRBV29-1
CSAGADWWEQFF
TGCAGCGCCGGGGCCGACTGGTGGGAGCAGTTCTTC
>.|.|TRBJ1-1|TRBV5-1
CASSVDTASGNTEAFF
TGCGCCAGCAGCGTAGACACCGCTTCGGGCAACACTGAAGCTTTCTTT
>.|few|TRBJ2-5|TRBV7-2
CASSLARFEETQYF
TGTGCCAGCAGCTTAGCCAGGTTTGAGGAGACCCAGTACTTC
>.|once|TRBJ1-3|TRBV7-8
CASSPGTTTGNTIYF
TGTGCCAGCAGCCCGGGTACGACAACTGGAAACACCATATATTTT
>.|.|TRBJ1-5|TRBV18
CASSPFGPNQPQHF
TGTGCCAGCTCACCATTCGGACCGAATCAGCCCCAGCATTTT
>.|.|TRBJ1-5|TRBV10-3
CATSLEYSNQPQHF
TGTGCCACTTCCCTGGAATATAGCAATCAGCCCCAGCATTTT
>.|.|TRBJ1-5|TRBV18
CASSPQGFETNQPQHF
TGTGCCAGCTCACCGCAGGGTTTCGAGACAAATCAGCCCCAGCATTTT
>.|.|TRBJ1-1|TRBV5-1
CASSLTGDHTEAFF
TGCGCCAGCAGCTTGACGGGGGACCACACTGAAGCTTTCTTT
>.|.|TRBJ2-7|TRBV19
CASSLGSYEQYF
TGTGCCAGTAGTTTAGGTTCCTACGAGCAGTACTTC
>.|few|TRBJ2-7|TRBV19
CASSLGGSYEQYF
TGTGCCAGTAGTTTGGGGGGAAGCTACGAGCAGTACTTC
>TRBD1|.|TRBJ2-3|TRBV5-1
CASSRQGRIGTDTQYF
TGCGCCAGCAGCCGACAGGGGAGGATTGGCACAGATACGCAGTATTTT
>TRBD2|once|TRBJ2-1|TRBV6-1
CASSELTPGTSGTSYNEQFF
TGTGCCAGCAGTGAACTCACACCCGGGACTAGCGGTACCTCCTACAATGAGCAGTTCTTC
>TRBD1|.|TRBJ2-5|TRBV7-6
CASSSSRDRVSRETQYF
TGTGCCAGCAGCTCGTCGCGGGACAGGGTGTCAAGGGAGACCCAGTACTTC
>.|.|TRBJ1-5|TRBV5-8
CASSLGGNNQPQHF
TGTGCCAGCAGCTTGGGGGGCAACAATCAGCCCCAGCATTTT
>TRBD2|once|TRBJ2-7|TRBV27
CASRGLAGALALADEQYF
TGTGCCAGCAGGGGACTAGCGGGAGCCCTCGCCCTAGCGGACGAGCAGTACTTC
>.|.|TRBJ1-4|TRBV5-1
CASSSGQTNEKLFF
TGCGCCAGCAGTTCAGGACAGACTAATGAAAAACTGTTTTTT
>TRBD2|.|TRBJ2-7|TRBV29-1
CSVEDGTSGTTGQYF
TGCAGCGTTGAAGACGGGACTAGCGGGACTACGGGGCAGTACTTC
>TRBD1|.|TRBJ2-2|TRBV29-1
CSVDTGGIGELFF
TGCAGCGTTGATACAGGGGGAATCGGGGAGCTGTTTTTT
>TRBD2|.|TRBJ2-3|TRBV9
CASRRGLASTDTQYF
TGTGCCAGTAGGAGGGGACTAGCGAGCACAGATACGCAGTATTTT
>TRBD2|.|TRBJ2-7|TRBV5-1
CASSSGGAGAFHEQYF
TGCGCCAGCAGCTCCGGGGGAGCGGGAGCCTTCCACGAGCAGTACTTC
>.|.|TRBJ2-3|TRBV4-2
CASSQFGLSAGSTDTQYF
TGTGCCAGCAGCCAATTTGGATTAAGCGCAGGGAGCACAGATACGCAGTATTTT
>.|once|TRBJ2-5|TRBV29-1
CSGRADSQETQYF
TGCAGCGGTCGGGCAGATTCACAAGAGACCCAGTACTTC
>TRBD2|.|TRBJ2-1|TRBV10-3
CAISETSGSHRNEQFF
TGTGCCATCAGTGAGACTAGCGGGAGTCATCGGAATGAGCAGTTCTTC
>.|.|TRBJ2-2|TRBV12-1
CASSPVDPRGTGELFF
TGTGCCAGCAGCCCCGTAGACCCCCGGGGCACCGGGGAGCTGTTTTTT
>.|.|TRBJ2-5|TRBV29-1
CSVEDPRGRETQYF
TGCAGCGTTGAAGATCCCAGGGGCCGAGAGACCCAGTACTTC
>.|.|TRBJ2-7|TRBV15
CATSRPGWGYEQYF
TGTGCCACCAGCCGCCCAGGATGGGGCTACGAGCAGTACTTC
>TRBD2|.|TRBJ2-3|TRBV4-3
CASSQDRPVAGVTDTQYF
TGCGCCAGCAGCCAAGATCGTCCCGTAGCGGGAGTCACAGATACGCAGTATTTT